These 17 T cell receptor beta chains were sequenced from one sample in a study of cytomegalovirus exposure and HLA in healthy donors. This PCR relied on a set of 60 Vbeta primers and 13 Jbeta primers. Assay: immunoSEQ multiplex PCR; the TCRdb copy retains only in-frame clones and omits some. The sample lists about 95,000 clones, about 80% occurring once. The specimen was PBMCs. Receptors originate from a man between 18 and 35 years old in good health and CMV-seropositive.

This clone was seen only a few times. V gene TRBV28 combines with J gene TRBJ1-5; D perhaps matches TRBD1 (6 bases). The V gene lost 7 bases and the J gene lost 0 bases, with 16 bases spanning the gap. The CDR3 covers 16 residues. Germline V gene lookup returns CDR1 MDHEN and CDR2 SYDVKM. The CDR3 coding sequence is TGTGCCAGCACCGCAATGGGGGACAATAGCAATCAGCCCCAGCATTTT. Translated, it gives CASTAMGDNSNQPQHF.

This clone has more than one count but fewer than ten. The chain joins TRBV4-1 to TRBJ1-1; D is unclear. This CDR3 region has 12 residues. In germline, CDR1 is MGHRA, CDR2 YSYEKL. The germline V and J ends were trimmed by 4 bases and 7 bases, with 10 bases remaining between them. Written as DNA, the CDR3 is TGCGCCAGCAGCCGCTCGAACTTTGAAGCTTTCTTT. It encodes CASSRSNFEAFF.

This rearrangement joins TRBV5-4 to TRBJ2-3; a weak D match, TRBD1 (5 bases). Looked up from germline, CDR1 is SGHNT and CDR2 is YYREEE (reference sequence). The CDR3 runs 15 residues. Trimming shortened V by 0 bases and J by 0 bases, and 8 bases separated the two germline ends. The CDR3 spells CASSLGGTSTDTQYF. The DNA for the CDR3 is TGTGCCAGCAGCTTGGGGGGCACTAGCACAGATACGCAGTATTTT.

This clone was detected only once. The chain employs TRBV29-1 and TRBJ1-2; D is perhaps TRBD1 (5 bases). V gave up 1 base and J gave up 3 bases, with 9 bases separating them. The germline gives CDR1 SQVTM, CDR2 ANQGSEA. The CDR3 runs to 13 residues. The CDR3 region has the DNA TGCAGCGTTGAAGGCAGGGTCGACTATGGCTACACCTTC. This sequence encodes CSVEGRVDYGYTF. Drawing the rest from reference TRBV29-1 and TRBJ1-2, the complete variable domain is SAVISQKPSRDICQRGTSLTIQCQVDSQVTMMFWYRQQPGQSLTLIATANQGSEATYESGFVIDKFPISRPNLTFSTLTVSNMSPEDSSIYLCSVEGRVDYGYTFGSGTRLTVV.

This clone is a singleton in its sample. The chain joins TRBV11-2 to TRBJ1-1; D remains unclear. Looked up from germline, CDR1 is SGHAT and CDR2 is FQNNGV. CDR3 length equals 13 residues. V shed 1 base and J shed 12 bases, with 15 bases lying between them. CDR3 DNA: TGTGCCAGCAGCTTAGGGATGGGCCAGAGTACTTTCTTT. It is translated as CASSLGMGQSTFF.

The rearrangement joins TRBV21-1 to TRBJ2-1; whether TRBD1, the table's D call, matches the DNA was not checked. TRBV21-1 is a documented pseudogene. The CDR3 loop spans 16 amino acids. The CDR3 reads CASSKASDNPTSEQFF. The DNA of the CDR3 is TGTGCCAGCAGCAAGGCTTCGGACAACCCCACCAGTGAGCAGTTCTTC.

V usage is TRBV28 and J usage is TRBJ1-1, with D unclear. Germline CDR1 MDHEN, CDR2 SYDVKM. This CDR3 region has 15 residues. The ends were cut back, 5 bases at V and 3 bases at J, with 16 bases in the middle. The CDR3 protein is CASSPPGLMDTEAFF. For the CDR3, the DNA is TGTGCCAGCAGTCCTCCCGGTCTTATGGACACTGAAGCTTTCTTT. Complete variable domain (other parts from reference TRBV28 and TRBJ1-1): DVKVTQSSRYLVKRTGEKVFLECVQDMDHENMFWYRQDPGLGLRLIYFSYDVKMKEKGDIPEGYSVSREKKERFSLILESASTNQTSMYLCASSPPGLMDTEAFFGQGTRLTVV.

The V call is TRBV9, the J call TRBJ1-6, with 7 bases lining up with TRBD1. V was pared by 7 bases and J by 9 bases, with 10 bases of the junction left unmatched. From germline, CDR1 is SGDLS and CDR2 YYNGEE. This CDR3 is 14 amino acids long. CDR3 in DNA: TGTGCCAGCGGTCCGACAGGGAGTGGTTCACCCCTCCACTTT. Translation: CASGPTGSGSPLHF.

The chain joins TRBV7-3 to TRBJ2-1, with 13 nucleotides matching TRBD2. V lost 2 bases to trimming and J lost 0 bases; unmatched junction nucleotides: 10. This CDR3 spans 20 amino acids. Germline values: CDR1 SGHTA, CDR2 FQGTGA. The CDR3 is CASSLSRTSGGRSSYNEQFF. CDR3 bases: TGTGCCAGCAGCTTATCCCGGACTAGCGGGGGCCGAAGCTCCTACAATGAGCAGTTCTTC. Using reference TRBV7-3 and TRBJ2-1 for the parts outside the CDR3, the full variable domain is GAGVSQTPSNKVTEKGKYVELRCDPISGHTALYWYRQSLGQGPEFLIYFQGTGAADDSGLPNDRFFAVRPEGSVSTLKIQRTERGDSAVYLCASSLSRTSGGRSSYNEQFFGPGTRLTVL.

This clone came up once. The CDR3 nucleotides read TGTGCCAGCAGCCTCCAGGGGTATACTGAAGCTTTCTTT. Protein product: CASSLQGYTEAFF. V gene TRBV11-3 combines with J gene TRBJ1-1; TRBD1 might be the D (6 bases). Germline V gene sequence: CDR1 SGHNT, CDR2 YENEEA. The CDR3 spans 13 residues. V was pared by 5 bases and J by 5 bases, with 12 bases between.

The CDR3 here is CASSVQGGTGELFF. In nucleotides, the CDR3 is TGTGCCAGCAGTGTCCAGGGTGGAACCGGGGAGCTGTTTTTT. This sequence joins TRBV25-1 and TRBJ2-2, with D possibly TRBD1 on 5 matching bases. V was shortened by 4 bases and J by 5 bases, with 11 bases between the two germline ends. The germline gives CDR1 MGHDK, CDR2 SYGVNS. The CDR3 is 14 amino acids.

The rearrangement links TRBV5-4 to TRBJ1-1; 7 bases map to TRBD1. Trimming at V came to 3 bases and at J to 0 bases, leaving 5 bases not matched to a gene. Germline V gene lookup returns CDR1 SGHNT and CDR2 YYREEE (reference sequence). CDR3 size: 15 residues. The CDR3 is CASSSGGQLNTEAFF. The DNA for the CDR3 is TGTGCCAGCAGCTCCGGGGGACAGTTGAACACTGAAGCTTTCTTT.

This clone came up once. The chain joins TRBV18 to TRBJ2-7; weak D call: TRBD2 (5 bases). V lost 6 bases and J 1 base, leaving 13 bases between the germline ends. CDR3 length: 14 amino acids. Germline-derived CDR1 and CDR2 are KGHSH and LQKENI. The CDR3 sequence: CASSPPGKSYEQYF. The CDR3 DNA reads as TGTGCCAGCTCGCCCCCGGGAAAATCCTACGAGCAGTACTTC.

This chain joins TRBV28 and TRBJ1-5; no reliable D call. This CDR3 comprises 12 residues. The V and J ends lost 5 bases and 7 bases respectively, with 9 bases between them. Germline V gene data show CDR1 as MDHEN and CDR2 as SYDVKM. DNA of the CDR3: TGTGCCAGCAGTCCCACGGGGCAGCCCCAGCATTTT. Amino acid sequence: CASSPTGQPQHF. The whole variable domain, filled in from reference TRBV28 and TRBJ1-5, reads DVKVTQSSRYLVKRTGEKVFLECVQDMDHENMFWYRQDPGLGLRLIYFSYDVKMKEKGDIPEGYSVSREKKERFSLILESASTNQTSMYLCASSPTGQPQHFGDGTRLSIL.

V is TRBV6-5 and J is TRBJ1-2; D is perhaps TRBD1 (5 bases). The length of the CDR3 is 13 residues. Germline lookup yields CDR1 MNHEY and CDR2 SVGAGI. The V and J ends lost 2 bases and 2 bases respectively, with 6 bases between them. The CDR3, as DNA: TGTGCCAGCAGTTACAAGGGGAACTATGGCTACACCTTC. It specifies CASSYKGNYGYTF.

This chain uses TRBV7-8 with TRBJ2-7; the match to TRBD2 covers 16 bases. Trimming removed 1 base from V and 13 bases from J; junction bases left unmatched: 7. Germline V lookup: CDR1 SGHVS, CDR2 FQNEAQ. This CDR3 has 15 amino acids. The CDR3 nucleotides read TGTGCCAGCAGCTTAGTCGGGACTAGCGGGGGGGCTTTCTACTTC. This gives the protein CASSLVGTSGGAFYF.

The rearrangement joins TRBV27 to TRBJ1-5; D perhaps matches TRBD1 (5 bases). The CDR3 has 14 amino acids. Germline loops: CDR1 MNHEY, CDR2 SMNVEV (reference sequence). V lost 3 bases to trimming and J lost 7 bases, with 13 bases between them. The DNA for the CDR3 is TGTGCCAGCAGTTTTTGGAAGGGGCGACAGCCCCAGCATTTT. This sequence encodes CASSFWKGRQPQHF.